This TCR beta chain was recorded in a study of cytomegalovirus exposure and HLA in healthy donors. Whole-study context: Earlier sequencing of some 190 million T cells yielded around 120 million unique TCR beta sequences. Study-wide findings and caveats: Several top significant clusters appeared, in a later analysis, to be linked to common viral pathogens. Presence/absence comparisons presumed near-even sequencing depth among donors.

Germline assignment: CDR1 LNHNV and CDR2 YYDKDF (reference sequence). V lost 1 base, J lost 5 bases, and 1 base stayed unmatched. This CDR3 has 14 residues. About this clone itself: Its antigen is still unknown.

13 Jbeta primers and 60 Vbeta primers were used for the PCR. Only in-frame clones appear in the TCRdb table, and some are missing; sequencing was by immunoSEQ multiplex PCR. Among fewer than 70,000 clones listed, about 70% were seen once. Sequencing was done on a sample of PBMCs. The receptor was isolated from a woman aged 30 to 39 in good health and CMV-seronegative. This chain joins TRBV15 and TRBJ1-1; 10 bases map to TRBD1. The CDR3 coding sequence is TGTGCCACCAGCAGAGCGGGACAGGGGACTGAAGCTTTCTTT. It yields the protein CATSRAGQGTEAFF.